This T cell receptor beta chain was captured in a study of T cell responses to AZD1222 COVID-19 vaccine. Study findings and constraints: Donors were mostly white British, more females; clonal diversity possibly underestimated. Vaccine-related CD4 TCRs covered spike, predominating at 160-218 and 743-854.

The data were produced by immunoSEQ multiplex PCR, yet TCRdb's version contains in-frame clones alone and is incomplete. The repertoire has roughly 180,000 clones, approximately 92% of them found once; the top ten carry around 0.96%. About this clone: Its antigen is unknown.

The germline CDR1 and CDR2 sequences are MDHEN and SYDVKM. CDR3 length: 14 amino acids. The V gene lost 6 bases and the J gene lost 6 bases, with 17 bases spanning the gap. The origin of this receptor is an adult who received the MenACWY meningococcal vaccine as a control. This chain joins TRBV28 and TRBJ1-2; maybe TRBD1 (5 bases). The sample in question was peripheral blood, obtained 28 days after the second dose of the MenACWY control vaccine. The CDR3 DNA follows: TGTGCCAGCAGGACCCAGGGAAAGTTCGATGGCTACACCTTC. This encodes CASRTQGKFDGYTF.